The 19 T cell receptor beta chains below were found in one sample sequenced in a study of T cells in Graves' hyperthyroidism and ophthalmopathy. What was amplified from RNA transcripts were TCR beta CDR3 regions. Initially, a first-round RT-PCR of the TCR CDR3 employed the HTBI primer set. TCRdb analysed the multiplex PCR reads with MiXCR anew, one entry per CDR3 protein. The table includes about 180,000 distinct CDR3 sequences, 9.4% detected once. The sample was blood. The receptor set was obtained from a woman under 30 with Graves' hyperthyroidism that later progressed to Graves' ophthalmopathy.

This clonotype appeared many times. This chain uses TRBV7-2 with TRBJ2-5, with D unresolved. The germline V gene has CDR1 SGHTA and CDR2 FQGNSA. Trimming cost V 2 bases and J 5 bases, with 6 bases left between them. The CDR3 runs 12 residues. In nucleotides, the CDR3 is TGTGCCAGCAGCTTAACCCGGGAGACCCAGTACTTC. Translated: CASSLTRETQYF.

Many counts were recorded for this clonotype. The gene calls are TRBV20-1 and TRBJ1-2; a possible D gene is TRBD1 (6 bases). This CDR3 has 12 amino acids. V gave up 5 bases and J gave up 6 bases, with 13 bases separating them. The germline CDR1 and CDR2 sequences are DFQATT and SNEGSKA (reference sequence). CDR3 region: CSAARGGDGYTF. The CDR3 nucleotides are TGCAGTGCTGCCAGGGGCGGCGATGGCTACACCTTC.

This clonotype was counted at least ten times. The gene calls are TRBV12-3 or TRBV12-4 and TRBJ1-4; D gene uncertain. The CDR3 consists of 15 residues. Trimming removed 2 bases at V and 5 bases at J, with 12 bases between. The CDR3 spells CASSLTFGPNEKLFF. In DNA, the CDR3 is TGTGCCAGCAGTTTAACTTTTGGACCCAATGAAAAACTGTTTTTT.

The V call is TRBV12-3 or TRBV12-4, the J call TRBJ1-1; 8 positions match TRBD1. This CDR3 spans 15 amino acids. Trimming cost V 5 bases and J 8 bases; bases outside gene matches: 13. The CDR3 nucleotides are TGTGCCAGCAGTCCCCGCAGGGGGCGTTCCGGCGAAGCTTTCTTT. Protein sequence: CASSPRRGRSGEAFF.

In its sample, this clonotype was seen many times. The chain uses TRBV20-1 and TRBJ2-2; a weak D match, TRBD2 (5 bases). This CDR3 has 14 residues. Germline lookup yields CDR1 DFQATT and CDR2 SNEGSKA (reference sequence). Trimming removed 4 bases from V and 4 bases from J, with 13 bases in between. The DNA for the CDR3 is TGCAGTGCTAAGTTCACTAGTGGCACCGGGGAGCTGTTTTTT. It is translated as CSAKFTSGTGELFF.

This clonotype was detected ten times or more. The CDR3, as DNA: TGTGCCAGCAGCTTAATCGGACAGACCGGCCAAGAGACCCAGTACTTC. Protein: CASSLIGQTGQETQYF. The chain employs TRBV11-2 and TRBJ2-5, with D perhaps TRBD1 (6 bases). Trimming cost V 2 bases and J 1 base, with 14 bases left between them. This CDR3 is built from 16 residues. Germline V CDR1 and CDR2: SGHAT, FQNNGV.

This clonotype appeared many times. The gene calls are TRBV28 and TRBJ2-1, with D perhaps TRBD2 (5 bases). This CDR3 has 17 amino acids. The V end lost 4 bases, the J end lost 5 bases, and 21 bases lay between the germline ends. Germline-derived CDR1 and CDR2 are MDHEN and SYDVKM. CDR3 sequence (DNA): TGTGCCAGCAGTTCCCCCTGGGGAGCGGCGACGCACAATGAGCAGTTCTTC. The encoded protein is CASSSPWGAATHNEQFF.

This clonotype was counted at least ten times. The genes are TRBV18 and TRBJ1-2; D not certain. The CDR3 totals 14 residues. Trimming pared 8 bases from V and 5 bases from J, leaving 18 bases between. CDR1 and CDR2 (germline): KGHSH, LQKENI. The CDR3 spells CASALFGQTYGYTF. The CDR3 nucleotides are TGTGCCAGCGCCCTGTTTGGGCAAACGTATGGCTACACCTTC.

V usage is TRBV14 and J usage is TRBJ2-2, with D unresolved. V gave up 4 bases and J gave up 3 bases, with 9 bases separating them. Germline V CDR1 and CDR2: SGHDN, FVKESK. This CDR3 is built from 14 residues. CDR3 sequence: CASSRDTYTGELFF. The DNA for the CDR3 is TGTGCCAGCAGCCGCGACACATACACCGGGGAGCTGTTTTTT. Looking up the rest from reference TRBV14 and TRBJ2-2 gives the full variable domain: EAGVTQFPSHSVIEKGQTVTLRCDPISGHDNLYWYRRVMGKEIKFLLHFVKESKQDESGMPNNRFLAERTGGTYSTLKVQPAELEDSGVYFCASSRDTYTGELFFGEGSRLTVL.

This clonotype was counted ten times or more. The rearrangement joins TRBV30 to TRBJ2-2; no definite D call. The germline V gene encodes CDR1 GTSNPN and CDR2 SVGIG (reference sequence). Trimming removed 1 base from V and 3 bases from J, with 0 bases in between. The CDR3 sequence is 11 residues long. The CDR3 sequence is CAWSDTGELFF. CDR3 nucleotide sequence: TGTGCCTGGAGTGACACCGGGGAGCTGTTTTTT.

This rearrangement joins TRBV19 to TRBJ1-5; TRBD1 matches 7 bases. The junction had 10 bases not matched to a gene; V was cut back by 4 bases and J by 1 base. The CDR3 has 17 residues. In germline, CDR1 is LNHDA, CDR2 SQIVND (reference sequence). In DNA, the CDR3 is TGTGCCAGTAGTAGGACAAGGACAGGAAAAAGCAATCAGCCCCAGCATTTT. Protein: CASSRTRTGKSNQPQHF.

Comment on this clonotype: A read error may produce the germline difference seen at one junction end. The genes are TRBV5-1 and TRBJ2-6, with 9 bases fitting TRBD1. Per germline, CDR1 SGHRS and CDR2 YFSETQ. CDR3 length equals 18 residues. As DNA, the CDR3 is TGCGTCAGCAGCTTGGCCGGGACAGGGAGGTCTGGGGCCAACGTCCTGACTTTC. Protein product: CVSSLAGTGRSGANVLTF. Full variable domain (rest looked up from reference TRBV5-1 and TRBJ2-6): KAGVTQTPRYLIKTRGQQVTLSCSPISGHRSVSWYQQTPGQGLQFLFEYFSETQRNKGNFPGRFSGRQFSNSRSEMNVSTLELGDSALYLCVSSLAGTGRSGANVLTFGAGSRLTVL.

The table lists this clonotype with many counts. The rearrangement uses TRBV6-1 and TRBJ2-4; no clear D. Germline CDR1 reads MNHNS; CDR2 reads SASEGT. The CDR3 length is 17 residues. V gave up 6 bases and J gave up 1 base, with 19 bases separating them. The CDR3 nucleotides are TGTGCCAGCAGCCCCGGGCAGGCCCCGTACGCCAAAAACATTCAGTACTTC. It yields the protein CASSPGQAPYAKNIQYF.

The chain joins TRBV10-3 to TRBJ1-1, with D possibly being TRBD1 (6 bases). Germline-derived CDR1 and CDR2 are ENHRY and SYGVKD. The CDR3 is 12 amino acids. The ends were cut back, 8 bases at V and 3 bases at J, with 10 bases in the middle. Written as DNA, the CDR3 is TGTGCCATCGGGGGGGCGGACACTGAAGCTTTCTTT. Residues: CAIGGADTEAFF.

This clonotype has ten or more counts. The genes are TRBV20-1 and TRBJ2-5; possibly TRBD1 for D (7 bases). V was clipped by 6 bases and J by 4 bases, with 24 bases between them. This CDR3 has 16 amino acids. Germline CDR1 and CDR2: DFQATT and SNEGSKA (reference sequence). As DNA, the CDR3 is TGCAGTGCCTCCAAGGAGGGGGCCCCTAATTCAGAGACCCAGTACTTC. Translated, it gives CSASKEGAPNSETQYF.

This clonotype was counted many times. V and J are TRBV6-5 and TRBJ1-6; no definite D call. V lost 0 bases and J 10 bases, leaving 13 bases between the germline ends. The length of the CDR3 is 15 residues. From germline, CDR1 is MNHEY and CDR2 SVGAGI. In DNA form, the CDR3 reads TGTGCCAGCAGTTACTCAGGCAGGCTAGGCTCACCCCTCCACTTT. It yields the protein CASSYSGRLGSPLHF.

This clonotype was detected many times. The chain combines TRBV30 with TRBJ1-6; TRBD1 matches 8 bases. This CDR3 has 15 amino acids. Germline CDR1 reads GTSNPN; CDR2 reads SVGIG (reference sequence). Trimming took 8 bases from V and 10 from J; bases not matched to a gene: 16. The CDR3: CARKTPGQARSPLHF. The CDR3, as DNA: TGTGCCCGAAAAACCCCGGGACAGGCTCGGTCACCCCTCCACTTT.

Many counts were recorded for this clonotype. V gene TRBV3-1 combines with J gene TRBJ1-1; D is unclear. The V gene's germline CDR1 is LGHDT and CDR2 YNNKEL (reference sequence). The CDR3 has 15 amino acids. Trimming left V 1 base short and J 3 bases short, with 12 bases between. The CDR3: CASSQGRQRYTEAFF. The CDR3 DNA is TGTGCCAGCAGCCAAGGAAGGCAGCGGTACACTGAAGCTTTCTTT.

Many counts were recorded for this clonotype. The J gene is TRBJ2-5, the V gene TRBV7-9; TRBD2 matches at 14 bases. CDR3 length equals 18 residues. Unmatched junction bases numbered 8, after V lost 5 bases and J lost 0 bases. Germline V gene sequence: CDR1 SEHNR, CDR2 FQNEAQ (reference sequence). The CDR3 bases are TGTGCCAGCAGCGAAGGGACTAGCGGGAGCCTGTACCAAGAGACCCAGTACTTC. Its protein product is CASSEGTSGSLYQETQYF.